Listed below are T cell receptor beta chains from one sample, sequenced in a study of blood T cell repertoires in COVID-19. Method: immunoSEQ multiplex PCR; TCRdb's copy keeps in-frame clones and lacks some. The sample lists 200,000 to 250,000 clones, more than 80% occurring once. Sequencing input: PBMCs or T cells enriched from blood (not recorded which). These receptor sequences come from a woman between 35 and 50 years old with acute COVID-19. CDR3s include the opening cysteine and the closing phenylalanine or tryptophan. D genes are given only for firm matches. Some rows have no size entry. The others give once, few or many, or a class for an expanded clone.

V: TRBV9
D: TRBD1
J: TRBJ2-2
size: .
CDR3: CASSPRGQGNTGELFF
DNA: TGTGCCAGCAGCCCCCGCGGACAGGGGAACACCGGGGAGCTGTTTTTT

V: TRBV29-1
D: .
J: TRBJ1-3
size: .
CDR3: CSVEPAGENTIYF
DNA: TGCAGCGTTGAACCCGCAGGGGAAAACACCATATATTTT

V: TRBV12-5
D: .
J: TRBJ1-1
size: .
CDR3: CASGLYMNTEAFF
DNA: TGTGCTAGTGGTTTGTACATGAACACTGAAGCTTTCTTT

V: TRBV11-1
D: TRBD2
J: TRBJ2-1
size: .
CDR3: CASSSTSGGNRRQFF
DNA: TGTGCCAGCAGTTCAACTAGCGGGGGAAATAGGAGGCAGTTCTTC

V: TRBV2
D: .
J: TRBJ2-5
size: .
CDR3: CASIAWGRETQYF
DNA: TGTGCCAGCATTGCTTGGGGCCGGGAGACCCAGTACTTC

V: TRBV11-2
D: TRBD1
J: TRBJ1-1
size: .
CDR3: CASSLGQTNTEAFF
DNA: TGTGCCAGCAGCTTGGGACAGACAAACACTGAAGCTTTCTTT

V: TRBV14
D: TRBD1
J: TRBJ1-2
size: .
CDR3: CASSQGTGWAPGYTF
DNA: TGTGCCAGCAGCCAAGGGACAGGGTGGGCACCTGGCTACACCTTC

V: TRBV9
D: TRBD1
J: TRBJ2-2
size: few
CDR3: CASSVGGTGITGELFF
DNA: TGTGCCAGCAGCGTAGGTGGGACAGGGATCACCGGGGAGCTGTTTTTT

V: TRBV5-6
D: .
J: TRBJ2-7
size: .
CDR3: CASSPGIIYEQYF
DNA: TGTGCCAGCAGCCCGGGTATAATCTACGAGCAGTACTTC

V: TRBV19
D: TRBD1
J: TRBJ1-5
size: .
CDR3: CASSPLDRGNQPQHF
DNA: TGTGCCAGTAGTCCCTTGGACAGGGGGAATCAGCCCCAGCATTTT